Below are 3 T cell receptor beta chains sequenced from a single sample in a study of cytomegalovirus exposure and HLA in healthy donors. The repertoire was sequenced with immunoSEQ multiplex PCR; TCRdb's copy has only in-frame clones and lacks some. The sample comprises 150,000 or so clones, around 88% of which are singletons, and more than 20% rests with the top ten. The specimen sequenced was PBMCs. These receptor sequences come from a man aged 18 to 30 in good health and CMV-seropositive.

This clone has a handful of counts. The CDR3 coding sequence is TGTGCCAGCAGCTGGGGAGGGGAACAGCCCCAGCATTTT. Amino acids: CASSWGGEQPQHF. The rearrangement links TRBV7-2 to TRBJ1-5, with D possibly matching TRBD1 (5 bases). V lost 4 bases to trimming and J lost 7 bases, with 11 bases between them. Germline-derived CDR1 and CDR2 are SGHTA and FQGNSA. CDR3 length equals 13 residues. Full variable domain (remainder filled in from reference TRBV7-2 and TRBJ1-5): GAGVSQSPSNKVTEKGKDVELRCDPISGHTALYWYRQSLGQGLEFLIYFQGNSAPDKSGLPSDRFSAERTGGSVSTLTIQRTQQEDSAVYLCASSWGGEQPQHFGDGTRLSIL.

This clone was recorded only once. This chain uses TRBV11-2 with TRBJ2-7; no clear D gene. The germline CDR1 and CDR2 sequences are SGHAT and FQNNGV. The CDR3 runs 14 residues. V shed 3 bases and J shed 6 bases, with 15 bases lying between them. CDR3 amino acids: CASSFSAEVGEQYF. Here the CDR3 DNA reads TGTGCCAGCAGCTTCTCCGCGGAAGTCGGCGAGCAGTACTTC. The variable domain in full, completed from reference TRBV11-2 and TRBJ2-7, reads EAGVAQSPRYKIIEKRQSVAFWCNPISGHATLYWYQQILGQGPKLLIQFQNNGVVDDSQLPKDRFSAERLKGVDSTLKIQPAKLEDSAVYLCASSFSAEVGEQYFGPGTRLTVT.

The CDR3 DNA sequence: TGTGCCAGCAGCTCGTCCGCGGTGCGCAATCAGCCCCAGCATTTT. Its translation is CASSSSAVRNQPQHF. V usage is TRBV7-2 and J usage is TRBJ1-5; D is undetermined. Trimming removed 4 bases at V and 2 bases at J, with 12 bases between. The germline V gene has CDR1 SGHTA and CDR2 FQGNSA. The CDR3 covers 15 residues.